This is a list of T cell receptor beta chains from one sample in a study of cytotoxic CD8 clonotypes in ibrutinib-treated CLL. Profiling relied on immunoSEQ multiplex PCR, and the TCRdb table lists in-frame clones only, not all of them. The profile shows just under 70,000 clones, roughly 72% of them singletons. Sequences were derived from PBMCs, sampled after 12 months of ibrutinib treatment. The receptors here all came from a human donor with chronic lymphocytic leukemia. Both conserved end residues are part of each CDR3. A D gene is named only where the DNA matches it firmly. Size is stated for part of the rows, as once, few or many counts, or as a class when the clone is expanded.

j_gene: TRBJ1-5; v_gene: TRBV4-3; d_gene: NA; abundance: NA; CDR3nt: TGCGCCAGCAGCCAAGACGGGGGCCTTCAGCCCCAGCATTTT; CDR3aa: CASSQDGGLQPQHF
j_gene: TRBJ2-5; v_gene: TRBV27; d_gene: TRBD1; abundance: NA; CDR3nt: TGTGCCAGCAGTTTATGGACAGGGGACGAGACCCAGTACTTC; CDR3aa: CASSLWTGDETQYF
j_gene: TRBJ2-7; v_gene: TRBV7-2; d_gene: NA; abundance: NA; CDR3nt: TGTGCCAGCAGCTTAATCGAGGGGGGGCAGTACTTC; CDR3aa: CASSLIEGGQYF
j_gene: TRBJ1-6; v_gene: TRBV7-8; d_gene: NA; abundance: NA; CDR3nt: TGTGCCAGCACTCTAGGGACCGGGGGGAATTCACCCCTCCACTTT; CDR3aa: CASTLGTGGNSPLHF
j_gene: TRBJ1-1; v_gene: TRBV6-5; d_gene: NA; abundance: NA; CDR3nt: TGTGCCAGCTCCGCAGGGACCCCGGGAACTGAAGCTTTCTTT; CDR3aa: CASSAGTPGTEAFF
j_gene: TRBJ1-2; v_gene: TRBV2; d_gene: NA; abundance: NA; CDR3nt: TGTGCCAGCAGCGATTCAGGGTTAGGCGGCTACACCTTC; CDR3aa: CASSDSGLGGYTF
j_gene: TRBJ2-1; v_gene: TRBV5-1; d_gene: TRBD1; abundance: NA; CDR3nt: TGCGCCAGCAGCACCTTAGGGGGCAATGCGAATGAGCAGTTCTTC; CDR3aa: CASSTLGGNANEQFF
j_gene: TRBJ1-3; v_gene: TRBV7-8; d_gene: NA; abundance: NA; CDR3nt: TGTGCCAGCAGCTTAGCCGCGCGCTGGGGACTTACTGCCGGAAACACCATATATTTT; CDR3aa: CASSLAARWGLTAGNTIYF
j_gene: TRBJ2-7; v_gene: TRBV6-5; d_gene: NA; abundance: NA; CDR3nt: TGTGCCAGCAGTTACATGGCACTCTACGAGCAGTACTTC; CDR3aa: CASSYMALYEQYF
j_gene: TRBJ2-6; v_gene: TRBV6-4; d_gene: NA; abundance: few; CDR3nt: TGTGCCAGCGGGATGGACAGCGGCTCTGGGGCCAACGTCCTGACTTTC; CDR3aa: CASGMDSGSGANVLTF
j_gene: TRBJ2-1; v_gene: TRBV2; d_gene: TRBD2; abundance: NA; CDR3nt: TGTGCCAGCAGTGAAGTCTCCGCTGCCACGGGGGGTGAGCAGTTCTTC; CDR3aa: CASSEVSAATGGEQFF
j_gene: TRBJ2-7; v_gene: TRBV4-3; d_gene: NA; abundance: NA; CDR3nt: TGCGCCAGCAGCCAAGACCTAGGAGGGGAGCAGTACTTC; CDR3aa: CASSQDLGGEQYF
j_gene: TRBJ2-5; v_gene: TRBV7-8; d_gene: NA; abundance: NA; CDR3nt: TGTGCCAGCAGCTCAGGGGAGACCCAGTACTTC; CDR3aa: CASSSGETQYF
j_gene: TRBJ2-5; v_gene: TRBV2; d_gene: TRBD1; abundance: once; CDR3nt: TGTGCCAGCAGTGCAACTGGACAGGGGCAAGAGACCCAGTACTTC; CDR3aa: CASSATGQGQETQYF
j_gene: TRBJ2-2; v_gene: TRBV9; d_gene: TRBD2; abundance: NA; CDR3nt: TGTGCCAGCAGCGTAGATCTAGCGGGGGACACGAACACCGGGGAGCTGTTTTTT; CDR3aa: CASSVDLAGDTNTGELFF
j_gene: TRBJ2-2; v_gene: TRBV7-2; d_gene: NA; abundance: NA; CDR3nt: TGTGCCAGCAGCTTCCGGGGACCCGGGGAGCTGTTTTTT; CDR3aa: CASSFRGPGELFF
j_gene: TRBJ1-2; v_gene: TRBV6-5; d_gene: NA; abundance: NA; CDR3nt: TGTGCCAGCAGCCGCGGACAGTTCAACTATGGCTACACCTTC; CDR3aa: CASSRGQFNYGYTF
j_gene: TRBJ2-5; v_gene: TRBV6-5; d_gene: NA; abundance: NA; CDR3nt: TGTGCCAGCAGTTCCGCCCTCGTGGGGACCCAGTACTTC; CDR3aa: CASSSALVGTQYF
j_gene: TRBJ2-1; v_gene: TRBV11-1; d_gene: NA; abundance: NA; CDR3nt: TGTGCCAGCAGCTTAGTCGAGAGGAATGAGCAGTTCTTC; CDR3aa: CASSLVERNEQFF
j_gene: TRBJ1-1; v_gene: TRBV29-1; d_gene: NA; abundance: NA; CDR3nt: TGCAGCGTGGAGAGGAACGCTGCGGGGAACACCGAAGCTTTCTTT; CDR3aa: CSVERNAAGNTEAFF
j_gene: TRBJ1-2; v_gene: TRBV4-2; d_gene: TRBD1; abundance: NA; CDR3nt: TGTGCCAGCAGCCTTGGGACCAGGGGGAACTATGGCTACACCTTC; CDR3aa: CASSLGTRGNYGYTF
j_gene: TRBJ1-2; v_gene: TRBV19; d_gene: NA; abundance: NA; CDR3nt: TGTGCCAGTAGTATCAGGGTAGGCTACACCTTC; CDR3aa: CASSIRVGYTF
j_gene: TRBJ2-7; v_gene: TRBV25-1; d_gene: NA; abundance: once; CDR3nt: TGTGCCAGCAGTGAATCGGGCAGTTCTTTCTACGAGCAGTACTTC; CDR3aa: CASSESGSSFYEQYF
j_gene: TRBJ2-3; v_gene: TRBV7-9; d_gene: NA; abundance: NA; CDR3nt: TGTGCCAGCAGCTTAGAAGGGGGAAGTACGCAGTATTTT; CDR3aa: CASSLEGGSTQYF
j_gene: TRBJ2-2; v_gene: TRBV7-8; d_gene: NA; abundance: NA; CDR3nt: TGTGCCAGCAGCCACACCGGGGAGCTGTTTTTT; CDR3aa: CASSHTGELFF
j_gene: TRBJ2-4; v_gene: TRBV2; d_gene: NA; abundance: once; CDR3nt: TGTGCCAGCAGTGGACTAGCCAAAAACATTCAGTACTTC; CDR3aa: CASSGLAKNIQYF
j_gene: TRBJ2-1; v_gene: TRBV19; d_gene: TRBD2; abundance: NA; CDR3nt: TGTGCCAGTAGTATCTTCGGACTAGCGGGGGGTGATGAGCAGTTCTTC; CDR3aa: CASSIFGLAGGDEQFF
j_gene: TRBJ1-6; v_gene: TRBV6-5; d_gene: TRBD1; abundance: NA; CDR3nt: TGTGCCAGCAGTTACTCTACAGGGGCGAATTCACCCCTCCACTTT; CDR3aa: CASSYSTGANSPLHF
j_gene: TRBJ2-7; v_gene: TRBV18; d_gene: NA; abundance: NA; CDR3nt: TGTGCCAGCTCACCTCAGGCTGACATCAACTACGAGCAGTACTTC; CDR3aa: CASSPQADINYEQYF
j_gene: TRBJ1-3; v_gene: TRBV10-3; d_gene: TRBD1; abundance: few; CDR3nt: TGTGCCATCATTGGGACAGGTGGAGACACCATATATTTT; CDR3aa: CAIIGTGGDTIYF
j_gene: TRBJ2-1; v_gene: TRBV7-2; d_gene: NA; abundance: NA; CDR3nt: TGTGCCAGCAGCTTCACAGGATTAAATGAGCAGTTCTTC; CDR3aa: CASSFTGLNEQFF
j_gene: TRBJ1-1; v_gene: TRBV7-9; d_gene: NA; abundance: NA; CDR3nt: TGTGCCAGCAGCTTTCTCGGCCGACCCAACATGAACACTGAAGCTTTCTTT; CDR3aa: CASSFLGRPNMNTEAFF
j_gene: TRBJ1-1; v_gene: TRBV5-8; d_gene: NA; abundance: NA; CDR3nt: TGTGCCAGCAGCTTTTACAGGGTGGGGGAAGCTTTCTTT; CDR3aa: CASSFYRVGEAFF
j_gene: TRBJ1-6; v_gene: TRBV14; d_gene: NA; abundance: NA; CDR3nt: TGTGCCAGCAGCCAAGAGGCCATCAATTCACCCCTCCACTTT; CDR3aa: CASSQEAINSPLHF
j_gene: TRBJ1-1; v_gene: TRBV10-2; d_gene: TRBD1; abundance: NA; CDR3nt: TGCGCCAGCCGCCAGGGGGACACTGAAGCTTTCTTT; CDR3aa: CASRQGDTEAFF
j_gene: TRBJ2-3; v_gene: TRBV5-4; d_gene: NA; abundance: few; CDR3nt: TGTGCCAGCAGCTTGGAACCAAAGGGCACAGATACGCAGTATTTT; CDR3aa: CASSLEPKGTDTQYF
j_gene: TRBJ1-5; v_gene: TRBV30; d_gene: TRBD1; abundance: once; CDR3nt: TGTGCCTGGAGTCTGGGACAGGGGCCCCAGCCCCAGCATTTT; CDR3aa: CAWSLGQGPQPQHF
j_gene: TRBJ2-1; v_gene: TRBV7-2; d_gene: NA; abundance: few; CDR3nt: TGTGCCAGCAGCTCGGGGCTCCTCAGGCCGGGCAATGAGCAGTTCTTC; CDR3aa: CASSSGLLRPGNEQFF
j_gene: TRBJ1-2; v_gene: TRBV10-2; d_gene: NA; abundance: NA; CDR3nt: TGCGCCAGCAGTAATGAGGGAGTTTATGGCTACACCTTC; CDR3aa: CASSNEGVYGYTF
j_gene: TRBJ1-1; v_gene: TRBV7-6; d_gene: TRBD1; abundance: NA; CDR3nt: TGTGCCAGCAGCCCCCGGTACAGGGGAGGGGTGGGGGTAGCGAACACTGAAGCTTTCTTT; CDR3aa: CASSPRYRGGVGVANTEAFF
j_gene: TRBJ2-3; v_gene: TRBV6-4; d_gene: NA; abundance: NA; CDR3nt: TGTGCCAGCAGTGACTCGGTTAGCCCTACAGATACGCAGTATTTT; CDR3aa: CASSDSVSPTDTQYF
j_gene: TRBJ1-2; v_gene: TRBV28; d_gene: NA; abundance: NA; CDR3nt: TGTGCCAGCAGTAGCCGGACAGACTACACCTTC; CDR3aa: CASSSRTDYTF
j_gene: TRBJ2-5; v_gene: TRBV5-1; d_gene: NA; abundance: NA; CDR3nt: TGCGCCAGCAGCTTGGGAGAAGGTGCTCAGCAGTACTTC; CDR3aa: CASSLGEGAQQYF
j_gene: TRBJ1-1; v_gene: TRBV18; d_gene: TRBD1; abundance: NA; CDR3nt: TGTGCCAGCTCACCACCAACAACGGGACAGGTCGGTAAAGCTTTCTTT; CDR3aa: CASSPPTTGQVGKAFF
j_gene: TRBJ1-2; v_gene: TRBV5-5; d_gene: NA; abundance: few; CDR3nt: TGTGCCAGCAGCGTAAGGGACTATGGCTACACCTTC; CDR3aa: CASSVRDYGYTF
j_gene: TRBJ1-5; v_gene: TRBV11-2; d_gene: NA; abundance: NA; CDR3nt: TGTGCCAGCAGCCCCTACGGTAATCAGCCCCAGCATTTT; CDR3aa: CASSPYGNQPQHF
j_gene: TRBJ2-5; v_gene: TRBV7-2; d_gene: NA; abundance: NA; CDR3nt: TGTGCCAGCAGCCACATTACATCCCAAGAGACCCAGTACTTC; CDR3aa: CASSHITSQETQYF
j_gene: TRBJ2-3; v_gene: TRBV19; d_gene: NA; abundance: few; CDR3nt: TGTGCCAGTAGTCAGGGGCAGGGTCGAGATACGCAGTATTTT; CDR3aa: CASSQGQGRDTQYF
j_gene: TRBJ1-1; v_gene: TRBV28; d_gene: NA; abundance: NA; CDR3nt: TGTGCCAGCAGTTTACAGCTGAACACTGAAGCTTTCTTT; CDR3aa: CASSLQLNTEAFF
j_gene: TRBJ2-7; v_gene: TRBV13; d_gene: NA; abundance: NA; CDR3nt: TGTGCCAGCAGTATAGCCAGCAGCTCCTACGAGCAGTACTTC; CDR3aa: CASSIASSSYEQYF
j_gene: TRBJ2-7; v_gene: TRBV6-5; d_gene: NA; abundance: NA; CDR3nt: TGTGCCAGCAGAAATCCGGGACTGTCTTCCTACGAGCAGTACTTC; CDR3aa: CASRNPGLSSYEQYF
j_gene: TRBJ1-1; v_gene: TRBV28; d_gene: TRBD1; abundance: NA; CDR3nt: TGTGCCAGCAGTTATACAGGGGACACTGAAGCTTTCTTT; CDR3aa: CASSYTGDTEAFF
j_gene: TRBJ1-2; v_gene: TRBV25-1; d_gene: NA; abundance: NA; CDR3nt: TGTGCCAGCAGTGAACCGGGCCGGGGACTTGGCTACACCTTC; CDR3aa: CASSEPGRGLGYTF
j_gene: TRBJ1-2; v_gene: TRBV4-2; d_gene: TRBD1; abundance: NA; CDR3nt: TGTGCCAGCAGCCAGGACAGGACCGATTATGGCTACACCTTC; CDR3aa: CASSQDRTDYGYTF